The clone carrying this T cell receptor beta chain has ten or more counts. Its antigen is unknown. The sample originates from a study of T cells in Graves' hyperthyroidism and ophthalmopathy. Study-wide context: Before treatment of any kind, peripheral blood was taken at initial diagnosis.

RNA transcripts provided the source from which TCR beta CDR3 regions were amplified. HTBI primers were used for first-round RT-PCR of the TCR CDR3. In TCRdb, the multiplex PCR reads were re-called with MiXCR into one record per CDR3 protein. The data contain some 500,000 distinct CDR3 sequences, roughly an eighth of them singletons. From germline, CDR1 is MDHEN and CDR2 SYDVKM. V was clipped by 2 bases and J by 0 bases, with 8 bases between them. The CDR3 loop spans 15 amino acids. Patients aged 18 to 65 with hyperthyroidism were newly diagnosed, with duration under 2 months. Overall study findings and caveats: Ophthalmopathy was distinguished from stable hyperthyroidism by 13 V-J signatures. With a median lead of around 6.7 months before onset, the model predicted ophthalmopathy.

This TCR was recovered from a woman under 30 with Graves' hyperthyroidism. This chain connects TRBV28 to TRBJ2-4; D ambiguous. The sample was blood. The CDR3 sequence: CASSLAVLAKNIQYF. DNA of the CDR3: TGTGCCAGCAGTTTAGCGGTTCTAGCCAAAAACATTCAGTACTTC.